This T cell receptor beta chain was recovered during a study of T cells after yellow fever vaccination. The CDR3 totals 14 residues. The V end lost 6 bases, the J end lost 4 bases, and 18 bases lay between the germline ends. CDR1 and CDR2 (germline): DFQATT, SNEGSKA (reference sequence). Only a few counts were recorded for this clonotype. Its specificity is unknown. TCRdb re-called the 5' RACE reads through MiXCR, storing one row per CDR3 protein. The profile shows about 340,000 distinct CDR3 sequences, about 12% of them singletons. Study findings and constraints: Contamination of FACS-sorted repertoires by abundant clonotypes from the bulk population could occur. Only a minor proportion of clonotypes was detected across both CD4 and CD8 compartments.

The chain couples TRBV20-1 to TRBJ1-1; TRBD1 is a possible D gene (6 bases). This clonotype was obtained from a man aged 18 to 35 who received the YFV17D yellow fever vaccine. Sequencing was performed on CD4+ T cells sorted from PBMCs, taken 15 days after the yellow fever booster vaccination. The CDR3 DNA reads as TGCAGTGCGAAGATAGGGGGGCCCTCCACTGAAGCTTTCTTT. Its protein product is CSAKIGGPSTEAFF.